Listed below are T cell receptor beta chains from one sample, sequenced in a study of blood T cells in healthy people across ages. TCRdb independently ran MiXCR on the 5' RACE reads; one entry per CDR3 protein. The sample consists of about 580,000 distinct CDR3 sequences, less than 60% of them appearing once. Sequencing used blood. These receptors were taken from an elderly man in good health. The CDR3 runs from the conserved cysteine through the conserved F or W. Each record gives: CDR3 protein, CDR3 DNA, clone size, D gene, V gene, CDR3 length, J gene. D genes are given only for firm matches. Clone size is stated in some rows and not others, as once, few, many or a class when expanded.

cdr3_aa: CATSRDRASSPYEQYF
cdr3_nt: TGTGCCACCAGCAGAGATCGGGCCAGTAGCCCCTACGAGCAGTACTTC
clone_size: .
d_call: .
v_call: TRBV15
cdr3_length: 16
j_call: TRBJ2-7

cdr3_aa: CASWGSTIINYGYTF
cdr3_nt: TGTGCCAGCTGGGGGTCCACCATAATTAACTATGGCTACACCTTC
clone_size: few
d_call: .
v_call: TRBV7-3
cdr3_length: 15
j_call: TRBJ1-2

cdr3_aa: CASSYSSADTQYF
cdr3_nt: TGTGCCAGCAGTTACTCGAGTGCAGATACGCAGTATTTT
clone_size: many
d_call: .
v_call: TRBV6-6
cdr3_length: 13
j_call: TRBJ2-3

cdr3_aa: CSAGGASGSADRETQYF
cdr3_nt: TGCAGTGCTGGCGGGGCTAGCGGGAGTGCAGATAGGGAGACCCAGTACTTC
clone_size: .
d_call: TRBD2
v_call: TRBV20-1
cdr3_length: 17
j_call: TRBJ2-5

cdr3_aa: CASSQYGTTDTQYF
cdr3_nt: TGCGCCAGCAGCCAATACGGCACCACAGATACGCAGTATTTT
clone_size: few
d_call: .
v_call: TRBV4-1
cdr3_length: 14
j_call: TRBJ2-3

cdr3_aa: CASSVGRDQPQHF
cdr3_nt: TGTGCCAGCAGCGTGGGGAGGGATCAGCCCCAGCATTTT
clone_size: few
d_call: .
v_call: TRBV9
cdr3_length: 13
j_call: TRBJ1-5

cdr3_aa: CASSVSRETQYF
cdr3_nt: TGTGCCAGCAGCGTCAGTAGGGAGACCCAGTACTTC
clone_size: few
d_call: .
v_call: TRBV7-2
cdr3_length: 12
j_call: TRBJ2-5

cdr3_aa: CASSPTRTAYEQYF
cdr3_nt: TGTGCCAGCAGTCCTACTCGGACTGCCTACGAGCAGTACTTC
clone_size: .
d_call: .
v_call: TRBV6-5
cdr3_length: 14
j_call: TRBJ2-7

cdr3_aa: CASRERTNTEAFF
cdr3_nt: TGTGCCAGCAGGGAAAGGACGAACACTGAAGCTTTCTTT
clone_size: few
d_call: .
v_call: TRBV12-3/TRBV12-4
cdr3_length: 13
j_call: TRBJ1-1

cdr3_aa: CASSQGDRVNQETQYF
cdr3_nt: TGCGCCAGCAGCCAAGGGGACAGGGTCAATCAAGAGACCCAGTACTTC
clone_size: .
d_call: TRBD1
v_call: TRBV4-1
cdr3_length: 16
j_call: TRBJ2-5

cdr3_aa: CSARPGPQETQYF
cdr3_nt: TGCAGTGCTAGACCGGGGCCCCAAGAGACCCAGTACTTC
clone_size: .
d_call: .
v_call: TRBV20-1
cdr3_length: 13
j_call: TRBJ2-5

cdr3_aa: CASSGSGRAFDEQFF
cdr3_nt: TGTGCCAGCAGCGGTAGCGGGAGGGCATTCGATGAGCAGTTCTTC
clone_size: few
d_call: TRBD2
v_call: TRBV7-9
cdr3_length: 15
j_call: TRBJ2-1

cdr3_aa: CASSLDSPARDEQYF
cdr3_nt: TGCGCCAGCAGCTTAGACAGCCCCGCTAGGGACGAGCAGTACTTC
clone_size: .
d_call: .
v_call: TRBV5-1
cdr3_length: 15
j_call: TRBJ2-7

cdr3_aa: CASSFRDSNTGELFF
cdr3_nt: TGTGCCAGCAGCTTCAGGGATTCCAACACCGGGGAGCTGTTTTTT
clone_size: .
d_call: .
v_call: TRBV7-2
cdr3_length: 15
j_call: TRBJ2-2

cdr3_aa: CASSEAPVGNTEAFF
cdr3_nt: TGTGCCAGCAGTGAAGCGCCTGTCGGGAACACTGAAGCTTTCTTT
clone_size: .
d_call: .
v_call: TRBV6-1
cdr3_length: 15
j_call: TRBJ1-1

cdr3_aa: CASRRIGGNEQFF
cdr3_nt: TGTGCCAGCAGACGTATAGGGGGCAATGAGCAGTTCTTC
clone_size: few
d_call: .
v_call: TRBV6-2/TRBV6-3
cdr3_length: 13
j_call: TRBJ2-1

cdr3_aa: CASSYGGGRAGTDTQYF
cdr3_nt: TGTGCCAGCAGTTACGGGGGCGGGAGGGCCGGCACAGATACGCAGTATTTT
clone_size: .
d_call: TRBD2
v_call: TRBV6-6
cdr3_length: 17
j_call: TRBJ2-3

cdr3_aa: CASSTRQGATYGYTF
cdr3_nt: TGCGCCAGCAGCACTCGACAGGGGGCGACCTATGGCTACACCTTC
clone_size: .
d_call: TRBD1
v_call: TRBV5-1
cdr3_length: 15
j_call: TRBJ1-2

cdr3_aa: CASRETGRRCGYTF
cdr3_nt: TGTGCCAGCAGGGAGACAGGGAGGAGGTGTGGCTACACCTTC
clone_size: many
d_call: TRBD1
v_call: TRBV6-5
cdr3_length: 14
j_call: TRBJ1-2

cdr3_aa: CSARAGDTQYF
cdr3_nt: TGCAGTGCTAGAGCGGGGGATACGCAGTATTTT
clone_size: few
d_call: .
v_call: TRBV20-1
cdr3_length: 11
j_call: TRBJ2-3

cdr3_aa: CASSLEGGQLEAFF
cdr3_nt: TGTGCCAGCAGCTTAGAGGGGGGACAGCTAGAAGCTTTCTTT
clone_size: few
d_call: TRBD1
v_call: TRBV7-2
cdr3_length: 14
j_call: TRBJ1-1

cdr3_aa: CASSLPGTRTYEQYF
cdr3_nt: TGTGCCAGCAGCTTACCTGGAACCCGAACCTACGAGCAGTACTTC
clone_size: .
d_call: .
v_call: TRBV7-8
cdr3_length: 15
j_call: TRBJ2-7

cdr3_aa: CASSPPSDEKLFF
cdr3_nt: TGTGCCAGCTCACCACCGTCCGATGAAAAACTGTTTTTT
clone_size: .
d_call: .
v_call: TRBV18
cdr3_length: 13
j_call: TRBJ1-4

cdr3_aa: CATSRDLVNKAEAFF
cdr3_nt: TGTGCCACCAGCAGAGATCTCGTTAATAAGGCTGAAGCTTTCTTT
clone_size: .
d_call: .
v_call: TRBV15
cdr3_length: 15
j_call: TRBJ1-1

cdr3_aa: CASSLTGLSNTRELFF
cdr3_nt: TGTGCCAGCAGCTTAACGGGGCTGTCGAACACCAGGGAGCTGTTTTTT
clone_size: .
d_call: .
v_call: TRBV7-2
cdr3_length: 16
j_call: TRBJ2-2

cdr3_aa: CATSRTSGYNEQFF
cdr3_nt: TGTGCCACCAGCAGGACTAGCGGTTACAATGAGCAGTTCTTC
clone_size: few
d_call: TRBD2
v_call: TRBV15
cdr3_length: 14
j_call: TRBJ2-1

cdr3_aa: CASSTAGAGRNEQFF
cdr3_nt: TGTGCCAGCAGTACAGCGGGAGCCGGGAGGAATGAGCAGTTCTTC
clone_size: .
d_call: TRBD2
v_call: TRBV9
cdr3_length: 15
j_call: TRBJ2-1

cdr3_aa: CASSLALTSEQYF
cdr3_nt: TGTGCCAGCAGCTTAGCACTGACAAGCGAGCAGTACTTC
clone_size: few
d_call: .
v_call: TRBV7-2
cdr3_length: 13
j_call: TRBJ2-7

cdr3_aa: CASSSGGPPSTDTQYF
cdr3_nt: TGTGCCAGCAGTTCGGGCGGACCCCCTAGCACAGATACGCAGTATTTT
clone_size: .
d_call: .
v_call: TRBV12-3/TRBV12-4
cdr3_length: 16
j_call: TRBJ2-3

cdr3_aa: CSAIRGGGGYTF
cdr3_nt: TGCAGTGCCATCCGGGGGGGAGGGGGCTACACCTTC
clone_size: .
d_call: .
v_call: TRBV20-1
cdr3_length: 12
j_call: TRBJ1-2

cdr3_aa: CASSMGQGAPRTEAFF
cdr3_nt: TGTGCCAGCAGTATGGGACAGGGGGCGCCGAGAACTGAAGCTTTCTTT
clone_size: few
d_call: TRBD1
v_call: TRBV6-6
cdr3_length: 16
j_call: TRBJ1-1